There are a few counts of the clone carrying this T cell receptor (beta chain). This sample was included in a study of T cells in Graves' hyperthyroidism and ophthalmopathy. Amplification yielded TCR beta CDR3 regions, with RNA transcripts as the source. A set of HTBI primers served as the primers for a first-round RT-PCR of the TCR CDR3. Each CDR3 protein is one row after TCRdb ran MiXCR on the multiplex PCR reads. Altogether some 620,000 distinct CDR3 sequences are present, 15% to 20% being singletons, with the ten largest covering 3.5% to 4%. The CDR3 runs 12 residues. Germline CDR1 and CDR2: SQVTM and ANQGSEA. Trimming took off 7 bases at V and 4 bases at J, with 14 bases between the two ends.

J is TRBJ2-7 and V is TRBV29-1; D is perhaps TRBD1 (6 bases). The sequence was collected from a woman aged 25 to 45 with Graves' hyperthyroidism. The specimen sequenced was blood. The CDR3 DNA sequence: TGCAGCGCAACAGGGTATGGGTACGAGCAGTACTTC. This codes for CSATGYGYEQYF.